This passage covers 23 T cell receptor beta chains from one sample sequenced in a study of T cell responses to AZD1222 COVID-19 vaccine (dated by TCRdb to the early 2020s). Explained via the paper, the time point label denotes: about 28 days (+/-7) after the second vaccine dose. Library preparation used the immunoSEQ multiplex PCR assay. Not all clones reach the TCRdb copy of this immuneACCESS table, which keeps in-frame sequences only. Checked studies attribute under half of the gap to unresolved V genes and leave the rest unexplained. This sample has fewer than 200,000 clones in its table, and 80% to 90% of those were observed once. The ten most abundant clones make up more than 9% of the sample. Sequences were derived from peripheral blood, sampled 28 days after the second AZD1222 dose. These receptors all come from an adult who received the AZD1222 COVID-19 vaccine.

The chain joins TRBV5-4 to TRBJ1-6; 9 positions agree with TRBD1. CDR3 length: 15 residues. J was trimmed by 9 bases and V by 4 bases; bases with no gene match: 8. Germline assignment: CDR1 SGHNT and CDR2 YYREEE (reference sequence). DNA of the CDR3: TGTGCCAGCAGCCCTCGGACAGGGGAAGGTTCACCCCTCCACTTT. Its protein product is CASSPRTGEGSPLHF.

V is TRBV19 and J is TRBJ2-7; 7 nucleotides match TRBD2. Germline values: CDR1 LNHDA, CDR2 SQIVND (reference sequence). The junction had 10 bases not matched to a gene; V was cut back by 5 bases and J by 9 bases. The CDR3 totals 13 residues. The CDR3 here is CASSPPGSGWQYF. In DNA, the CDR3 is TGTGCCAGTAGTCCCCCGGGTAGCGGGTGGCAGTACTTC.

The V gene is TRBV10-3, the J gene TRBJ1-3; 9 nucleotides agree with TRBD1. The junction had 5 bases not matched to a gene; V was cut back by 3 bases and J by 5 bases. In germline, CDR1 is ENHRY, CDR2 SYGVKD. This CDR3 contains 15 residues. In DNA, the CDR3 is TGTGCCATCAGTGAACGGGGACAGGGAAGAAACACCATATATTTT. It codes for CAISERGQGRNTIYF.

The chain has TRBV30 and TRBJ1-1, with D unclear. The CDR3 loop spans 12 amino acids. The germline CDR1 and CDR2 sequences are GTSNPN and SVGIG (reference sequence). Trimming cost V 4 bases and J 1 base, with 7 bases left between them. The CDR3 bases are TGTGCCTGGAAACCGCAGAACACTGAAGCTTTCTTT. Its translation is CAWKPQNTEAFF.

This chain connects TRBV18 to TRBJ2-7; 7 nucleotides align to TRBD2. Trimming took 3 bases from V and 2 from J; bases not matched to a gene: 4. Germline-derived CDR1 and CDR2 are KGHSH and LQKENI. The CDR3 runs 14 residues. The CDR3 region has the DNA TGTGCCAGCTCACCGGGGGGGGTTCCCTACGAGCAGTACTTC. Amino acids: CASSPGGVPYEQYF. The complete variable domain, with remaining parts taken from reference TRBV18 and TRBJ2-7, reads NAGVMQNPRHLVRRRGQEARLRCSPMKGHSHVYWYRQLPEEGLKFMVYLQKENIIDESGMPKERFSAEFPKEGPSILRIQQVVRGDSAAYFCASSPGGVPYEQYFGPGTRLTVT.

The chain has TRBV7-3 and TRBJ2-2, with D hard to call. Per the germline V gene, CDR1 is SGHTA and CDR2 is FQGTGA. Trimming removed 2 bases from V and 4 bases from J, with 5 bases in between. The CDR3 has 13 amino acids. The CDR3 sequence: CASSLSSTGELFF. The CDR3 DNA reads as TGTGCCAGCAGCTTATCGAGCACCGGGGAGCTGTTTTTT.

This chain connects TRBV23-1 to TRBJ1-5, with 10 positions matching TRBD1. TRBV23-1 is marked as an open reading frame, function uncertain. The CDR3 is made up of 16 amino acids. V shed 4 bases and J 3 bases; nucleotides not matched to a gene: 6. The CDR3 DNA sequence: TGCGCCAGCAGTCTAAGGGACAGGGGAATCAATCAGCCCCAGCATTTT. Translation: CASSLRDRGINQPQHF.

The chain employs TRBV5-1 and TRBJ2-3, with unresolved D. The V gene lost 4 bases and the J gene lost 2 bases, with 20 bases spanning the gap. The CDR3 sequence is 17 residues long. The germline CDR1 and CDR2 sequences are SGHRS and YFSETQ. CDR3 nucleotides: TGCGCCAGCAGCGGGGAAGGATTAATGGGCTCCACAGATACGCAGTATTTT. Protein product: CASSGEGLMGSTDTQYF. Full variable domain (outside the CDR3, taken from reference TRBV5-1 and TRBJ2-3): KAGVTQTPRYLIKTRGQQVTLSCSPISGHRSVSWYQQTPGQGLQFLFEYFSETQRNKGNFPGRFSGRQFSNSRSEMNVSTLELGDSALYLCASSGEGLMGSTDTQYFGPGTRLTVL.

The rearrangement uses TRBV3-1 (or the pseudogene TRBV3-2) and TRBJ1-6, with D possibly matching TRBD1 (5 bases). V gave up 1 base and J gave up 5 bases, with 12 bases separating them. The germline V gene encodes CDR1 LGHDT and CDR2 YNNKEL (reference sequence). The CDR3 extends over 16 amino acids. CDR3 loop: CASSQGPPGHNSPLHF. Written as DNA, the CDR3 is TGTGCCAGCAGCCAAGGCCCGCCGGGACATAATTCACCCCTCCACTTT.

This chain joins TRBV29-1 and TRBJ1-2, with unresolved D. V was shortened by 0 bases and J by 8 bases, with 10 bases between the two germline ends. The germline V gene has CDR1 SQVTM and CDR2 ANQGSEA. This CDR3 region has 12 residues. The CDR3 reads CSVEDAGSGYTF. Written as DNA, the CDR3 is TGCAGCGTTGAAGATGCGGGGAGCGGCTACACCTTC.

The rearrangement joins TRBV5-1 to TRBJ1-3; no reliable D call. The CDR3 runs 16 residues. V was clipped by 2 bases and J by 0 bases, with 12 bases between them. The V gene's germline CDR1 is SGHRS and CDR2 YFSETQ. CDR3 loop: CASSFLESSSGNTIYF. The CDR3 region has the DNA TGCGCCAGCAGCTTTTTGGAGTCGAGCTCTGGAAACACCATATATTTT.

V usage is TRBV5-4 and J usage is TRBJ2-6; 7 nucleotides align to TRBD1. V shed 6 bases and J 4 bases; nucleotides not matched to a gene: 13. CDR1 SGHNT and CDR2 YYREEE come from the germline V gene (reference sequence). CDR3 length: 17 residues. CDR3 sequence: CASNPGTGVPGANVLTF. CDR3 coding DNA: TGTGCCAGCAACCCGGGTACAGGGGTCCCCGGGGCCAACGTCCTGACTTTC.

V usage is TRBV5-4 and J usage is TRBJ2-5; 11 bases agree with TRBD2. Germline V gene data show CDR1 as SGHNT and CDR2 as YYREEE (reference sequence). This CDR3 contains 16 residues. V trimming: 4 bases; J trimming: 2 bases; junction bases outside the gene matches: 7. This CDR3 reads CASSVGTSGRQETQYF. The DNA of the CDR3 is TGTGCCAGCAGCGTGGGGACTAGCGGACGACAAGAGACCCAGTACTTC.

This rearrangement joins TRBV14 to TRBJ2-1, with 8 bases lining up with TRBD1. The CDR3 is made up of 15 amino acids. V trimming: 5 bases; J trimming: 2 bases; junction bases outside the gene matches: 5. Germline V gene lookup returns CDR1 SGHDN and CDR2 FVKESK. This chain's CDR3 is CASSTDRVPYNEQFF. DNA of the CDR3: TGTGCCAGCAGCACGGACAGGGTACCCTACAATGAGCAGTTCTTC.

The rearrangement links TRBV30 to TRBJ1-2; D unresolved. The CDR3 has 15 residues. Trimming took off 3 bases at V and 5 bases at J, with 19 bases between the two ends. Germline-derived CDR1 and CDR2 are GTSNPN and SVGIG (reference sequence). Here the CDR3 reads CAWRFLGPGRYGYTF. As DNA, the CDR3 is TGTGCCTGGAGATTTCTAGGACCGGGAAGATATGGCTACACCTTC.

Only one count was recorded for this clone. The chain combines TRBV7-7 with TRBJ2-2; 14 bases are a match to TRBD2. The CDR3 spans 18 residues. The V segment lost 5 bases and the J segment 0 bases; nucleotides outside the gene matches: 5. CDR1 and CDR2 from the germline V gene are SSHAT and FNYEAQ (reference sequence). The CDR3 protein is CASSPGLAGVANTGELFF. The DNA of the CDR3 is TGTGCCAGCAGCCCGGGACTAGCGGGGGTAGCGAACACCGGGGAGCTGTTTTTT. Full variable domain (outside the CDR3, taken from reference TRBV7-7 and TRBJ2-2): GAGVSQSPRYKVTKRGQDVTLRCDPISSHATLYWYQQALGQGPEFLTYFNYEAQPDKSGLPSDRFSAERPEGSISTLTIQRTEQRDSAMYRCASSPGLAGVANTGELFFGEGSRLTVL.

The chain joins TRBV19 to TRBJ1-2, with D unclear. Trimming left V 8 bases short and J 1 base short, with 8 bases between. CDR1 is LNHDA, CDR2 SQIVND, per germline (reference sequence). This CDR3 spans 12 amino acids. Here the CDR3 reads CASSPINYGYTF. The CDR3 DNA follows: TGTGCCAGTTCCCCGATTAACTATGGCTACACCTTC.

The J gene is TRBJ2-1, the V gene TRBV6-5; 7 nucleotides line up with TRBD1. Germline trimming cut 7 bases from V and 9 bases from J; bases unmatched to any gene: 12. Germline V gene sequence: CDR1 MNHEY, CDR2 SVGAGI. CDR3 length: 14 amino acids. Here the CDR3 DNA reads TGTGCCAGCACTATATCGACAGGGACGGGTGAGCAGTTCTTC. Protein product: CASTISTGTGEQFF.

The chain uses TRBV27 and TRBJ2-3; 9 nucleotides line up with TRBD2. With V trimmed by 5 bases and J by 9 bases, 12 bases remained unmatched. Germline CDR1 and CDR2: MNHEY and SMNVEV (reference sequence). The CDR3 sequence is 15 residues long. The CDR3 reads CASSLLGGGAGTQYF. CDR3 nucleotides: TGTGCCAGCAGTCTCCTCGGCGGGGGGGCTGGGACGCAGTATTTT.

The V and J genes are TRBV28 and TRBJ1-2; D gene ambiguous. Trimming cost V 10 bases and J 5 bases, with 8 bases left between them. CDR1 is MDHEN, CDR2 SYDVKM, per germline. CDR3 size: 10 residues. CDR3 nucleotide sequence: TGTGCCACACAGAGGTATGGCTACACCTTC. It is translated as CATQRYGYTF.

This chain joins TRBV5-1 and TRBJ2-2; D is possibly TRBD2 (5 bases). Germline V gene sequence: CDR1 SGHRS, CDR2 YFSETQ. The CDR3 sequence is 14 residues long. V was clipped by 1 base and J by 3 bases, with 7 bases between them. The CDR3 DNA reads as TGCGCCAGCAGCTTGTCCGGGGACACCGGGGAGCTGTTTTTT. Its protein is CASSLSGDTGELFF. The variable domain in full, with the rest retrieved from reference TRBV5-1 and TRBJ2-2, is KAGVTQTPRYLIKTRGQQVTLSCSPISGHRSVSWYQQTPGQGLQFLFEYFSETQRNKGNFPGRFSGRQFSNSRSEMNVSTLELGDSALYLCASSLSGDTGELFFGEGSRLTVL.

This chain links TRBV2 with TRBJ2-3, with 10 bases lining up with TRBD2. This CDR3 is built from 15 residues. Unmatched junction bases numbered 5, after V lost 6 bases and J lost 2 bases. From germline, CDR1 is SNHLY and CDR2 FYNNEI. The CDR3 reads CASSILAGNTDTQYF. The CDR3 nucleotides read TGTGCCAGCAGCATACTAGCGGGGAACACAGATACGCAGTATTTT.

The chain joins TRBV5-6 to TRBJ2-7, with 9 bases lining up with TRBD2. From germline, CDR1 is SGHDT and CDR2 YYEEEE. V lost 3 bases to trimming and J lost 1 base; unmatched junction nucleotides: 8. CDR3 size: 16 residues. CDR3 in DNA: TGTGCCAGCAGCTCCGACGGACTAGCGCTGTCCTACGAGCAGTACTTC. Translation: CASSSDGLALSYEQYF.